Listed below are T cell receptor beta chains from one sample, sequenced in a study of metastatic and nonmetastatic thyroid tumors. TCRdb redid the clone calls on the PCR reads using MiXCR. The sample contains some 33,000 clones, 14% to 15% of which appear only once. The sequenced material came from blood. All receptors derive from a male donor with papillary thyroid cancer or a benign thyroid nodule (not recorded which). Some clones in this sample may be carry-over from other donors' samples. The conserved cysteine and the conserved F or W are not part of the CDR3 here.

13,TRBV5-4,ASSLTQGATKEQY
12,TRBV12-3/TRBV12-4,ASSLEVVNQPQH
13,TRBV3-1,ASSQGTGGWQPQH
13,TRBV11-2,ASSTGTNAYNEQF
14,TRBV18,ASSPLTGGKGTEAF
16,TRBV9,ASSVLGLAGSLGDTQY
14,TRBV10-1,ASSESGAGGSSPLH
13,TRBV6-1,ASSNREVITDTQY
11,TRBV6-1,ASSQTGGVSAF
13,TRBV12-5,ASGFRRAGEDTQY
12,TRBV7-2,ASSPSGSPYEQY
13,TRBV6-6,ASSYPYRGQETQY
13,TRBV9,ASSVEAGRNTEAF
11,TRBV18,ASSTPSTDTQY
14,TRBV19,ASSIDGTGGWQPQH
13,TRBV9,ASSPREGVRDEQF
14,TRBV19,ASSIIGTRLYTEAF
11,TRBV29-1,SVVGRDTGELF
12,TRBV28,ASSPRGRQETQY
17,TRBV6-2/TRBV6-3,ASSYEVDSGLAVGNEQF
12,TRBV20-1,SARLAGDTGELF
11,TRBV6-2/TRBV6-3,ASSRGYQETQY
13,TRBV6-1,ASSKQDSNTGDLF
13,TRBV6-5,ASSYRGATNEKLF
12,TRBV6-1,ASSPRGGGYGYT
11,TRBV5-6,ASSFSVADEAF
11,TRBV7-2,ASSLARDRAKY
12,TRBV4-1,ASSQTRDRVEQY
13,TRBV15,ATLDGLGPYPEAF
13,TRBV6-5,ASSYRASGQETQY
12,TRBV30,AWSGPGAPYEQY
13,TRBV28,ASSSDRGSPGELF
12,TRBV5-1,ASKLGQGRDEQF
14,TRBV28,ASSHTAPPGSGTQY
12,TRBV7-2,ASSRGGPYNEQF
13,TRBV5-1,ASSPGIDLKEKLF
12,TRBV12-3/TRBV12-4,ASSRTGGLEKLF
11,TRBV7-9,ASSPPGINEQY
12,TRBV18,ASSIQGAAGELF
10,TRBV10-3,AISAPPAEQY
13,TRBV5-4,ASSLGSGAHYEQY
11,TRBV5-1,ASSLDGFTEAF
13,TRBV15,ATSRARTGNFHQY
12,TRBV18,ASSPLASPREQY
12,TRBV6-2/TRBV6-3,ASSYSLSNQPQH
12,TRBV6-1,ASTKSGREETQY
12,TRBV28,ASSTPGQSYEQY
13,TRBV24-1,ATSEAHPRNYGYT
11,TRBV12-3/TRBV12-4,ASSLQGPYGYT
15,TRBV11-1,ASTPKGQGFMNTEAF
15,TRBV18,ASSPGTSGILTDTQY
13,TRBV13,ASSYSGRARETQY
18,TRBV28,ASSLLSAGLKTSSYNEQF
12,TRBV7-2,ASSFFIEDTEAF
10,TRBV7-9,ASSRTGFEQY
13,TRBV18,ASSPVAESTDTQY